The entry below describes one T cell receptor (beta chain). After removal of 6 bases from V and 8 bases from J, the junction contained 9 bases not matched to a gene. Per germline, CDR1 MDHEN and CDR2 SYDVKM. This CDR3 is built from 14 residues. Clones were sequenced by immunoSEQ multiplex PCR, and TCRdb holds only the in-frame ones, with some missing. The top ten clones hold 1% of a sample with some 170,000 clones, 96% of them seen once. This sample is part of a study of control samples from healthy donors and cancer patients. This sequence originates from a woman under 40 in good health. Sequences were obtained from blood. The chain joins TRBV28 to TRBJ1-4; the match to TRBD1 covers 7 bases. The CDR3 DNA sequence: TGTGCCAGCAGATACGACAGGGAAGGGGAAAAACTGTTTTTT. It specifies CASRYDREGEKLFF.